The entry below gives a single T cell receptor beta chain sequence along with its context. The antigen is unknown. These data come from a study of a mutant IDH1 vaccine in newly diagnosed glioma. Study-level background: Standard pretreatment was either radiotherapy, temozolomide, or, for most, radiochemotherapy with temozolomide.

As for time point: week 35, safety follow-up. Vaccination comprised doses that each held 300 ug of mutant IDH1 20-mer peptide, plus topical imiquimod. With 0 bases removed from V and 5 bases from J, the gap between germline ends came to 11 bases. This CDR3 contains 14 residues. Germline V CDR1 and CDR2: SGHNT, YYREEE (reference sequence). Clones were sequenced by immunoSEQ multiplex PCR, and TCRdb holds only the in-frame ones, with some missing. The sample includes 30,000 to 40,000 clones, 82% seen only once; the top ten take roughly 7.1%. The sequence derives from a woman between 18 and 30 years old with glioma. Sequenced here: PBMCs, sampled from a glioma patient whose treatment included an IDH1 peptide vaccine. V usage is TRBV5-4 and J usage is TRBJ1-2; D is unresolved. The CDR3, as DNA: TGTGCCAGCAGCTTGGCCGGTGAAGGGTATGGCTACACCTTC. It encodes CASSLAGEGYGYTF.